The entry that follows covers one T cell receptor beta chain sequence. This sample is part of a study of monozygotic twins with cystic fibrosis. Generated by immunoSEQ multiplex PCR, the TCRdb table keeps only in-frame clones and is missing some. The sample records about 22,000 clones, 95% to 98% being singletons. The V segment lost 1 base and the J segment 5 bases; nucleotides outside the gene matches: 7. From germline, CDR1 is SNHLY and CDR2 FYNNEI. The CDR3 runs to 17 residues. The chain links TRBV2 to TRBJ2-1, with 11 bases lining up with TRBD2. The sample comprised blood. The receptor was isolated from a girl aged 10-17 years with cystic fibrosis. The CDR3 here is CASSEGTSGFKHNEQFF. CDR3 coding DNA: TGTGCCAGCAGTGAAGGGACTAGCGGGTTCAAACACAATGAGCAGTTCTTC.